This entry lists 26 T cell receptor beta chains sequenced from one sample in a study of shared clonotypes between healthy human individuals. CD45RO negativity and positive selection for CCR7 defined naive CD8 cells, a population that excluded terminally differentiated effector memory CD45RA+ cells. Here immunoSEQ multiplex PCR was the method, and the copy in TCRdb shows in-frame clones only, minus some. The sample contains about 2 million clones, about 94% of which appear only once. Sequencing was carried out using naive CD8+ T cells sorted from blood. All receptors come from a man between 18 and 29 years old in good health.

Points on this clone: At the DNA level, this CDR3 is encoded by other sequences in the same sample as well. The chain couples TRBV27 to TRBJ1-5, with a possible D match to TRBD1 (6 bases). CDR1 is MNHEY, CDR2 SMNVEV, per germline (reference sequence). V was cut by 6 bases and J by 1 base, with 10 bases left in between. The CDR3 contains 14 residues. The CDR3 bases are TGTGCCAGCAGGCTTACAGGGAGCAATCAGCCCCAGCATTTT. It translates to CASRLTGSNQPQHF.

As concerns this clone: Other DNA sequences in the sample encode the same CDR3. The chain combines TRBV5-1 with TRBJ1-1; possible D gene TRBD1, 5 bases. Germline lookup yields CDR1 SGHRS and CDR2 YFSETQ. The CDR3 covers 14 residues. V shed 3 bases and J shed 1 base, with 10 bases lying between them. CDR3 sequence: CASSSGGENTEAFF. CDR3 DNA: TGCGCCAGCAGCTCCGGGGGGGAGAACACTGAAGCTTTCTTT.

With respect to this clone: This same CDR3 is encoded by further DNA sequences in the sample. The CDR3 DNA reads as TGTGCCAGCAGCTTAGGGCAGTTGTACGAGCAGTACTTC. Protein sequence: CASSLGQLYEQYF. V usage is TRBV11-3 and J usage is TRBJ2-7; D is unclear. Between the trimmed V and J ends, which lost 1 base and 4 bases, there was a span of 8 bases. This CDR3 has 13 amino acids. From germline, CDR1 is SGHNT and CDR2 YENEEA.

The chain combines TRBV11-2 with TRBJ2-2; D not resolved. Looked up from germline, CDR1 is SGHAT and CDR2 is FQNNGV. This CDR3 spans 14 amino acids. With 5 bases removed from V and 7 bases from J, the gap between germline ends came to 14 bases. The chain's CDR3 is CASSRLDGDGELFF. As DNA, the CDR3 is TGTGCCAGCAGCAGATTGGATGGCGACGGGGAGCTGTTTTTT. Full variable domain (remainder filled in from reference TRBV11-2 and TRBJ2-2): EAGVAQSPRYKIIEKRQSVAFWCNPISGHATLYWYQQILGQGPKLLIQFQNNGVVDDSQLPKDRFSAERLKGVDSTLKIQPAKLEDSAVYLCASSRLDGDGELFFGEGSRLTVL.

This clone has only one observation. The rearrangement uses TRBV7-9 and TRBJ1-2; possible D gene TRBD1, 6 bases. CDR1 SEHNR and CDR2 FQNEAQ come from the germline V gene (reference sequence). The V end was cut by 5 bases, the J end by 0 bases, with 13 bases between. This CDR3 region has 15 residues. The CDR3 spells CASSRRTVSNYGYTF. The CDR3 DNA reads as TGTGCCAGCAGCCGCCGGACAGTTTCTAACTATGGCTACACCTTC.

This clone appeared a single time. The chain uses TRBV27 and TRBJ2-1; 7 nucleotides align to TRBD2. The CDR3 has 15 residues. The trim removed 2 bases at V and 3 bases at J, leaving 4 bases unmatched. Germline V gene lookup returns CDR1 MNHEY and CDR2 SMNVEV (reference sequence). This chain's CDR3 is CASSLRSGVYNEQFF. The CDR3 coding sequence is TGTGCCAGCAGTTTAAGAAGCGGGGTCTACAATGAGCAGTTCTTC.

V usage is TRBV6-6 and J usage is TRBJ2-3, with D possibly matching TRBD2 (6 bases). Germline-derived CDR1 and CDR2 are MNHNY and SVGAGI (reference sequence). The germline V and J ends were trimmed by 0 bases and 2 bases, with 9 bases remaining between them. The CDR3 runs 15 residues. The CDR3 sequence is CASSYSAGTTDTQYF. CDR3 DNA: TGTGCCAGCAGTTACTCGGCGGGAACCACAGATACGCAGTATTTT.

This clone was counted once. This chain joins TRBV5-5 and TRBJ2-7, with D possibly being TRBD1 (5 bases). The CDR3 covers 14 residues. The germline CDR1 and CDR2 sequences are SGHKS and YYEKEE (reference sequence). V lost 0 bases and J lost 1, with 8 bases in between. CDR3 residues: CASSLGGHSYEQYF. The CDR3 DNA sequence: TGTGCCAGCAGCTTGGGAGGACATTCCTACGAGCAGTACTTC.

J is TRBJ2-1 and V is TRBV7-3; tentative D call: TRBD1 (7 bases). The germline gives CDR1 SGHTA, CDR2 FQGTGA. V was pared by 1 base and J by 0 bases, with 13 bases between. This CDR3 region has 17 residues. The CDR3 spells CASSLSSGGISYNEQFF. DNA for the CDR3: TGTGCCAGCAGCTTAAGTTCAGGGGGGATCTCCTACAATGAGCAGTTCTTC. Drawing the rest from reference TRBV7-3 and TRBJ2-1, the complete variable domain is GAGVSQTPSNKVTEKGKYVELRCDPISGHTALYWYRQSLGQGPEFLIYFQGTGAADDSGLPNDRFFAVRPEGSVSTLKIQRTERGDSAVYLCASSLSSGGISYNEQFFGPGTRLTVL.

The chain recombines TRBV28 with TRBJ1-1, with 7 bases that match TRBD1. Germline trimming cut 5 bases from V and 0 bases from J; bases unmatched to any gene: 6. The CDR3 consists of 15 residues. The germline V gene encodes CDR1 MDHEN and CDR2 SYDVKM. As DNA, the CDR3 is TGTGCCAGCAGTCCGACAGGGTTCATGAACACTGAAGCTTTCTTT. Its translation: CASSPTGFMNTEAFF.

CDR3 loop: CASSVPRGDPNTGELFF. CDR3 sequence (DNA): TGTGCCAGCAGCGTCCCCAGGGGTGATCCGAACACCGGGGAGCTGTTTTTT. The rearrangement uses TRBV9 and TRBJ2-2; D possibly corresponds to TRBD1 (6 bases). Germline-derived CDR1 and CDR2 are SGDLS and YYNGEE. The CDR3 is 17 amino acids. V shed 2 bases and J shed 0 bases, with 14 bases lying between them. Filled out from reference TRBV9 and TRBJ2-2, the complete variable domain reads DSGVTQTPKHLITATGQRVTLRCSPRSGDLSVYWYQQSLDQGLQFLIQYYNGEERAKGNILERFSAQQFPDLHSELNLSSLELGDSALYFCASSVPRGDPNTGELFFGEGSRLTVL.

Turning to this clone: In the same sample, other DNA sequences code for this CDR3. The chain employs TRBV5-6 and TRBJ1-5; possibly TRBD1 for D (5 bases). The ends were cut back, 1 base at V and 7 bases at J, with 9 bases in the middle. The CDR3 extends over 13 amino acids. The germline gives CDR1 SGHDT, CDR2 YYEEEE. The CDR3 sequence is CASSLQGGQPQHF. The CDR3 region has the DNA TGTGCCAGCAGCTTGCAGGGAGGACAGCCCCAGCATTTT.

The chain combines TRBV4-1 with TRBJ2-6; 8 positions match TRBD1. The CDR3 length is 17 residues. Germline V gene data show CDR1 as MGHRA and CDR2 as YSYEKL. The ends lost 8 bases at V and 0 bases at J; junction bases unmatched: 9. The CDR3 nucleotides are TGCGCCAGCCGGCGGGCAGGGGGCGACTCTGGGGCCAACGTCCTGACTTTC. Translated, it gives CASRRAGGDSGANVLTF.

This sequence joins TRBV13 and TRBJ2-5, with TRBD2 matching 8 bases. CDR1 and CDR2 (germline): PRHDT, FYEKMQ (reference sequence). CDR3 length: 15 residues. V shed 5 bases, J shed 5 bases, and the junction held 10 bases outside the gene matches. In DNA form, the CDR3 reads TGTGCCAGCAGCGCACGGACTAGCTTCGGGGAGACCCAGTACTTC. Translating it yields CASSARTSFGETQYF. Filled out from reference TRBV13 and TRBJ2-5, the complete variable domain reads AAGVIQSPRHLIKEKRETATLKCYPIPRHDTVYWYQQGPGQDPQFLISFYEKMQSDKGSIPDRFSAQQFSDYHSELNMSSLELGDSALYFCASSARTSFGETQYFGPGTRLLVL.

This chain links TRBV27 with TRBJ2-3; 7 bases are a match to TRBD2. After removal of 0 bases from V and 1 base from J, the junction contained 4 bases not matched to a gene. Germline assignment: CDR1 MNHEY and CDR2 SMNVEV (reference sequence). CDR3 length: 16 amino acids. DNA of the CDR3: TGTGCCAGCAGTTTATCGGTGGGGGGGGGCACAGATACGCAGTATTTT. Amino acids: CASSLSVGGGTDTQYF.

The chain employs TRBV18 and TRBJ2-7, with D possibly TRBD1 on 6 matching bases. The V gene lost 2 bases and the J gene lost 0 bases, with 11 bases spanning the gap. Germline lookup yields CDR1 KGHSH and CDR2 LQKENI. CDR3 length: 15 residues. This chain's CDR3 is CASSPDRIYSYEQYF. In DNA, the CDR3 is TGTGCCAGCTCACCAGACAGGATTTACTCCTACGAGCAGTACTTC.

This clone was seen just once. The chain has TRBV15 and TRBJ1-1; D is uncertain. Trimming pared 0 bases from V and 0 bases from J, leaving 8 bases between. Germline-derived CDR1 and CDR2 are LNHNV and YYDKDF (reference sequence). The CDR3 spans 15 residues. The CDR3 nucleotides read TGTGCCACCAGCAGAGATGGACTCTTGAACACTGAAGCTTTCTTT. Amino acids: CATSRDGLLNTEAFF.

The chain is built from TRBV10-3 and TRBJ2-2; 10 bases are a match to TRBD2. The germline V gene has CDR1 ENHRY and CDR2 SYGVKD. Unmatched junction bases numbered 4, after V lost 4 bases and J lost 5 bases. The CDR3 length is 15 residues. For the CDR3, the DNA is TGTGCCATCAGTGTCGCTAGCGGGAGTACCGGGGAGCTGTTTTTT. Translated, it gives CAISVASGSTGELFF.

This rearrangement joins TRBV7-2 to TRBJ2-7; TRBD1 agrees at 10 bases. Germline CDR1 SGHTA, CDR2 FQGNSA. Trimming removed 3 bases from V and 3 bases from J; junction bases left unmatched: 5. This CDR3 has 15 amino acids. CDR3 amino acids: CASSLAGTGDYEQYF. The CDR3 DNA sequence: TGTGCCAGCAGCTTGGCCGGGACAGGGGACTACGAGCAGTACTTC.

This clone was detected only once. The chain employs TRBV11-2 and TRBJ1-6, with 7 nucleotides matching TRBD1. CDR1 is SGHAT, CDR2 FQNNGV, per germline. The CDR3 sequence is 16 residues long. The V and J ends lost 5 bases and 3 bases, in that order; junction bases with no gene match: 7. The DNA for the CDR3 is TGTGCCAGCAGCCTGTCCGGGACAGACTATAATTCACCCCTCCACTTT. Residues: CASSLSGTDYNSPLHF.

This chain uses TRBV21-1 with TRBJ1-2; the table's TRBD1 call for D was not verified on the DNA. TRBV21-1 has pseudogene status. This CDR3 contains 14 residues. In nucleotides, the CDR3 is TGTGCCAGCAGCAAAGGTGGCAGGGGCAATGGCTACACCTTC. Its protein product is CASSKGGRGNGYTF.

The V call is TRBV4-3, the J call TRBJ2-7, with TRBD1 matching 9 bases. CDR3 length: 15 amino acids. Germline assignment: CDR1 LGHNA and CDR2 YSLEER. Unmatched junction bases numbered 6, after V lost 1 base and J lost 5 bases. CDR3 nucleotide sequence: TGCGCCAGCAGCCAAGTCCGGGACAGGGCCGACGAGCAGTACTTC. Protein: CASSQVRDRADEQYF.

CDR3 amino acids: CASRSLSSYNEQFF. The CDR3 DNA follows: TGTGCCAGCAGGTCTTTAAGCTCCTACAATGAGCAGTTCTTC. This rearrangement joins TRBV28 to TRBJ2-1; D is unresolved. The CDR3 has 14 amino acids. V lost 6 bases to trimming and J lost 0 bases, with 9 bases between them. Germline V lookup: CDR1 MDHEN, CDR2 SYDVKM. The complete variable domain, with remaining parts taken from reference TRBV28 and TRBJ2-1, reads DVKVTQSSRYLVKRTGEKVFLECVQDMDHENMFWYRQDPGLGLRLIYFSYDVKMKEKGDIPEGYSVSREKKERFSLILESASTNQTSMYLCASRSLSSYNEQFFGPGTRLTVL.

The CDR3 DNA reads TGTGCCAGCGTAAGCGGGACGGGGGATGGGGATACGCAGTATTTT. Its translation is CASVSGTGDGDTQYF. V is TRBV7-9 and J is TRBJ2-3; TRBD2 agrees at 7 bases. The CDR3 runs 15 residues. Germline CDR1 is SEHNR and CDR2 is FQNEAQ (reference sequence). Unmatched junction bases numbered 14, after V lost 8 bases and J lost 6 bases.

Regarding this clone: The sample carries other DNA sequences with the same CDR3. This chain uses TRBV11-2 with TRBJ2-5; D might be TRBD2 (6 bases). Per the germline V gene, CDR1 is SGHAT and CDR2 is FQNNGV. The CDR3 is 14 residues long. V was cut by 1 base and J by 1 base, with 7 bases left in between. The CDR3 DNA reads TGTGCCAGCAGCTTAGTGGGAGGCCAAGAGACCCAGTACTTC. Its translation: CASSLVGGQETQYF.

CDR3 bases: TGTGCCAGCAGCGTAGAAGATAGTCGCCCAGATACGCAGTATTTT. Its protein product is CASSVEDSRPDTQYF. The chain links TRBV9 to TRBJ2-3; D gene unclear. Trimming took off 0 bases at V and 4 bases at J, with 12 bases between the two ends. CDR1 and CDR2 from the germline V gene are SGDLS and YYNGEE. CDR3 length equals 15 residues.